This T cell receptor (beta chain) was sequenced in a study of PD-1 blockade in classical Hodgkin lymphoma. Sequencing used immunoSEQ multiplex PCR; TCRdb keeps in-frame clones, though not all of them. The sample includes 95,000 to 120,000 clones, 80% to 90% of them seen just once. Study-wide points: When nivolumab was started under 1 year after ASCT, patients were excluded. Undefined causes, possibly disease activity or prior therapy, underlie the repertoire differences. CD8+ TCR diversity did not rise significantly by C4D1, unlike CD4+.

Comment on this clone: Its antigen is not identified.

V trimming: 1 base; J trimming: 5 bases; junction bases outside the gene matches: 6. This CDR3 is built from 15 residues. The germline gives CDR1 MGHRA, CDR2 YSYEKL. Exposure to brentuximab vedotin varied, and each patient had relapsed following autologous stem cell transplantation. The receptor was isolated from a human donor with classical Hodgkin lymphoma. This material consisted of peripheral blood mononuclear cells (PBMCs), taken before the second cycle of nivolumab. The chain has TRBV4-1 and TRBJ2-7, with TRBD1 identical over 9 bases. CDR3 DNA sequence: TGCGCCAGCAGCCAAGGGGGACAGGGTGCCCACGAGCAGTACTTC. Encoded protein: CASSQGGQGAHEQYF.